This TCR beta chain was sequenced in a study of beta chain features in type 1 diabetes. General study findings and limits: TCRB CDR3s were moderately but significantly shorter in Type 1 diabetes patients in all four CD4+ subsets. Fewer junction insertions and more nucleotide deletions appeared in type 1 diabetes patients. In the patient group, naive, central memory and Treg TCRB repertoires seemed more alike than in the healthy donor group.

cDNA synthesis used the whole RNA isolate, giving expressed TCRB sequences. Several million reads on average were seen across naive, central memory and regulatory T cell samples. Assay used: immunoSEQ multiplex PCR; TCRdb lists only in-frame clones, some missing. The table has 250,000 to 350,000 clones, over 11% seen once. Comments on this clone: Its specificity is unknown.

In germline, CDR1 is LGHNA, CDR2 YSLEER. The V segment lost 3 bases and the J segment 4 bases; nucleotides outside the gene matches: 7. The CDR3 runs 15 residues. Sequencing input: naive CD4+ T cells from blood. V usage is TRBV4-3 and J usage is TRBJ2-5; TRBD1 aligns across 8 bases. This clonotype originated in a man aged 25-45 years with type 1 diabetes. CDR3 protein: CASSHAGQGGETQYF. The DNA of the CDR3 is TGCGCCAGCAGCCACGCCGGACAGGGAGGAGAGACCCAGTACTTC.